The 29 T cell receptor beta chains below come from one sample, sequenced in a study of T cell responses to AZD1222 COVID-19 vaccine. The method was immunoSEQ multiplex PCR; TCRdb's version includes in-frame clones alone and lacks a portion of them. The sample includes about 130,000 clones, more than 80% of them seen just once. The sample was peripheral blood, taken on day 0 of AZD1222 vaccination. Receptors originate from an adult in good health.

CDR3: CASSYMNTEAFF. CDR3 sequence (DNA): TGTGCCAGCAGTTACATGAACACTGAAGCTTTCTTT. This chain joins TRBV6-2 or TRBV6-3 and TRBJ1-1; D not certain. Germline loops: CDR1 MNHEY, CDR2 SVGEGT. This CDR3 contains 12 residues. With 2 bases removed from V and 0 bases from J, the gap between germline ends came to 1 base.

J is TRBJ2-7 and V is TRBV24-1, with D unclear. Germline V gene data show CDR1 as KGHDR and CDR2 as SFDVKD. The ends were cut back, 0 bases at V and 2 bases at J, with 4 bases in the middle. The CDR3 is 13 residues long. For the CDR3, the DNA is TGTGCCACCAGTGATTTGACAGCCTACGAGCAGTACTTC. This gives the protein CATSDLTAYEQYF.

V usage is TRBV7-2 and J usage is TRBJ1-5, with a possible D match to TRBD1 (5 bases). CDR1 SGHTA and CDR2 FQGNSA come from the germline V gene. CDR3 size: 14 residues. The germline V and J ends were trimmed by 5 bases and 2 bases, with 10 bases remaining between them. The CDR3 DNA reads as TGTGCCAGCAGCCCCGGGGGGGGCAATCAGCCCCAGCATTTT. It translates to CASSPGGGNQPQHF.

V is TRBV9 and J is TRBJ2-3, with 8 bases identical to TRBD2. The CDR3 length is 16 residues. Unmatched junction bases numbered 8, after V lost 0 bases and J lost 5 bases. Germline V gene sequence: CDR1 SGDLS, CDR2 YYNGEE. The chain's CDR3 is CASSVVSRGAGDTQYF. CDR3 bases: TGTGCCAGCAGCGTAGTCTCGCGGGGGGCGGGAGATACGCAGTATTTT. Filled out from reference TRBV9 and TRBJ2-3, the complete variable domain reads DSGVTQTPKHLITATGQRVTLRCSPRSGDLSVYWYQQSLDQGLQFLIQYYNGEERAKGNILERFSAQQFPDLHSELNLSSLELGDSALYFCASSVVSRGAGDTQYFGPGTRLTVL.

CDR3 DNA: TGTGCCAGCAGCTTGGGACAGGGGGCCGGGGAGCTGTTTTTT. It codes for CASSLGQGAGELFF. The J gene is TRBJ2-2, the V gene TRBV5-4; 9 positions agree with TRBD1. In germline, CDR1 is SGHNT, CDR2 YYREEE (reference sequence). The CDR3 runs to 14 residues. The V segment lost 0 bases and the J segment 6 bases; nucleotides outside the gene matches: 0.

The gene calls are TRBV28 and TRBJ2-5, with D hard to call. V shed 7 bases and J shed 4 bases, with 28 bases lying between them. The CDR3 covers 18 residues. CDR1 MDHEN and CDR2 SYDVKM come from the germline V gene. The CDR3 region has the DNA TGTGCCAGCACCACTCCCATGGGTCCTGCGGCCTTCCGAGAGACCCAGTACTTC. Protein: CASTTPMGPAAFRETQYF.

The rearrangement joins TRBV11-2 to TRBJ2-7, with D hard to call. Germline V gives CDR1 SGHAT, CDR2 FQNNGV. V was clipped by 1 base and J by 0 bases, with 7 bases between them. This CDR3 is 14 amino acids long. In DNA form, the CDR3 reads TGTGCCAGCAGCTTAGCCGAAAGCTCCTACGAGCAGTACTTC. Its protein is CASSLAESSYEQYF.

The V and J genes are TRBV19 and TRBJ1-1; 9 nucleotides match TRBD1. The CDR3 runs to 16 residues. V dropped 2 bases and J dropped 1; count of bases not matched to a gene: 5. CDR1 is LNHDA, CDR2 SQIVND, per germline (reference sequence). The CDR3 nucleotides read TGTGCCAGTAGTATAATTCCGGGACAGGGGAACACTGAAGCTTTCTTT. This sequence encodes CASSIIPGQGNTEAFF.

This rearrangement joins TRBV6-5 to TRBJ1-1; D remains ambiguous. The CDR3 has 12 amino acids. Germline assignment: CDR1 MNHEY and CDR2 SVGAGI. The V end was cut by 8 bases, the J end by 1 base, with 8 bases between. The CDR3 loop is CASRPENTEAFF. The CDR3, as DNA: TGTGCCAGCCGACCGGAGAACACTGAAGCTTTCTTT.

This chain uses TRBV4-3 with TRBJ1-3; no clear D. The germline CDR1 and CDR2 sequences are LGHNA and YSLEER. The V gene lost 0 bases and the J gene lost 0 bases, with 9 bases spanning the gap. The length of the CDR3 is 16 residues. CDR3 protein: CASSQEVVFSGNTIYF. In DNA, the CDR3 is TGCGCCAGCAGCCAAGAAGTGGTTTTCTCTGGAAACACCATATATTTT.

The chain has TRBV5-1 and TRBJ2-7, with 7 nucleotides matching TRBD1. Germline V gene sequence: CDR1 SGHRS, CDR2 YFSETQ. This CDR3 contains 18 residues. After removal of 0 bases from V and 3 bases from J, the junction contained 15 bases not matched to a gene. CDR3 DNA sequence: TGCGCCAGCAGCTTGGACCCCGCGGGCCAGGGGGAAATCTACGAGCAGTACTTC. This codes for CASSLDPAGQGEIYEQYF.

The chain has TRBV6-6 and TRBJ1-1, with D uncertain. Germline V gives CDR1 MNHNY, CDR2 SVGAGI (reference sequence). CDR3 length: 13 amino acids. Trimming cost V 7 bases and J 2 bases, with 11 bases left between them. CDR3 loop: CASTLGTNTEAFF. CDR3 sequence (DNA): TGTGCCAGCACCCTAGGCACAAACACTGAAGCTTTCTTT.

V is TRBV3-1 (or the pseudogene TRBV3-2) and J is TRBJ2-7, with D perhaps being TRBD1 or TRBD2 (5 bases each). Per germline, CDR1 LGHDT and CDR2 YNNKEL (reference sequence). Trimming removed 0 bases at V and 4 bases at J, with 7 bases between. The CDR3 runs to 13 residues. In DNA, the CDR3 is TGTGCCAGCAGCCAAGACAGGGAGTACGAGCAGTACTTC. Its translation: CASSQDREYEQYF.

The chain couples TRBV19 to TRBJ2-1; D is perhaps TRBD1 or TRBD2 (5 bases each). The V end was cut by 10 bases, the J end by 4 bases, with 14 bases between. This CDR3 has 13 amino acids. Germline CDR1 and CDR2: LNHDA and SQIVND (reference sequence). This chain's CDR3 is CATHRDGYNEQFF. The CDR3 bases are TGTGCCACGCACCGGGACGGATACAATGAGCAGTTCTTC.

DNA for the CDR3: TGTGCCAGCAGTGATCCCTGGGGGGCTACCCGGGAGACCCAGTACTTC. It encodes CASSDPWGATRETQYF. The chain joins TRBV27 to TRBJ2-5; perhaps D is TRBD1 or TRBD2 (6 bases each). Deletions cut 5 bases from V and 5 bases from J, with 21 bases between. The CDR3 totals 16 residues. Per the germline V gene, CDR1 is MNHEY and CDR2 is SMNVEV (reference sequence).

This chain links TRBV3-1 (or the pseudogene TRBV3-2) with TRBJ2-7; D uncertain. The germline V and J ends were trimmed by 0 bases and 3 bases, with 9 bases remaining between them. This CDR3 comprises 14 residues. Germline V gene sequence: CDR1 LGHDT, CDR2 YNNKEL (reference sequence). The CDR3 is CASSQDVGVYEQYF. The CDR3 nucleotides read TGTGCCAGCAGCCAAGACGTAGGAGTCTACGAGCAGTACTTC.

The chain has TRBV11-2 and TRBJ2-7; TRBD1 is a possible D gene (8 bases). Between the trimmed V and J ends, which lost 2 bases and 5 bases, there was a span of 25 bases. Per germline, CDR1 SGHAT and CDR2 FQNNGV. The CDR3 runs 18 residues. The CDR3, as DNA: TGTGCCAGCAGCTTAAGGCGGGGGCAGGGGGCGCGCGGGGACGAGCAGTACTTC. Translated, it gives CASSLRRGQGARGDEQYF. Full variable domain (outside the CDR3, taken from reference TRBV11-2 and TRBJ2-7): EAGVAQSPRYKIIEKRQSVAFWCNPISGHATLYWYQQILGQGPKLLIQFQNNGVVDDSQLPKDRFSAERLKGVDSTLKIQPAKLEDSAVYLCASSLRRGQGARGDEQYFGPGTRLTVT.

A note on this clone: Other DNA sequences in the same sample also yield this CDR3. The chain couples TRBV9 to TRBJ2-7; D is perhaps TRBD2 (6 bases). V lost 0 bases to trimming and J lost 2 bases, with 9 bases between them. CDR1 and CDR2 (germline): SGDLS, YYNGEE. The CDR3 loop spans 14 amino acids. The CDR3 DNA follows: TGTGCCAGCAGCGTAGGTGGAGGGACCTACGAGCAGTACTTC. Its protein product is CASSVGGGTYEQYF. Using reference TRBV9 and TRBJ2-7 for the parts outside the CDR3, the full variable domain is DSGVTQTPKHLITATGQRVTLRCSPRSGDLSVYWYQQSLDQGLQFLIQYYNGEERAKGNILERFSAQQFPDLHSELNLSSLELGDSALYFCASSVGGGTYEQYFGPGTRLTVT.

The genes are TRBV4-3 and TRBJ2-7; the D gene is possibly TRBD1 (6 bases). Looked up from germline, CDR1 is LGHNA and CDR2 is YSLEER. This CDR3 region has 17 residues. Trimming cost V 1 base and J 0 bases, with 16 bases left between them. The CDR3 is CASSQASHGTISYEQYF. The CDR3 DNA reads TGCGCCAGCAGCCAAGCCTCCCACGGGACAATCTCCTACGAGCAGTACTTC.

The V call is TRBV11-2, the J call TRBJ2-7; tentatively, D is TRBD2 (5 bases). CDR1 and CDR2 (germline): SGHAT, FQNNGV. The germline V and J ends were trimmed by 1 base and 0 bases, with 10 bases remaining between them. The CDR3 has 15 amino acids. CDR3 DNA sequence: TGTGCCAGCAGCTTAGCGAGAGGACTCTCCTACGAGCAGTACTTC. The encoded protein is CASSLARGLSYEQYF.

The chain is built from TRBV19 and TRBJ1-6; 8 bases fit TRBD1. The CDR3 is 16 residues long. V shed 4 bases and J 4 bases; nucleotides not matched to a gene: 6. The V gene's germline CDR1 is LNHDA and CDR2 SQIVND (reference sequence). The CDR3 region has the DNA TGTGCCAGTAGTAGTTGGAACAGGGGGTATAATTCACCCCTCCACTTT. Its translation: CASSSWNRGYNSPLHF. Full variable domain (outside the CDR3, taken from reference TRBV19 and TRBJ1-6): DGGITQSPKYLFRKEGQNVTLSCEQNLNHDAMYWYRQDPGQGLRLIYYSQIVNDFQKGDIAEGYSVSREKKESFPLTVTSAQKNPTAFYLCASSSWNRGYNSPLHFGNGTRLTVT.

The rearrangement joins TRBV5-1 to TRBJ2-5, with D unresolved. Trimming pared 0 bases from V and 1 base from J, leaving 7 bases between. Germline CDR1 is SGHRS and CDR2 is YFSETQ. This CDR3 comprises 14 residues. CDR3 residues: CASSLEPLQETQYF. For the CDR3, the DNA is TGCGCCAGCAGCTTGGAGCCACTCCAAGAGACCCAGTACTTC.

This clone was observed once. The chain is built from TRBV14 and TRBJ1-2; 8 nucleotides agree with TRBD1. Germline V gives CDR1 SGHDN, CDR2 FVKESK. The junction had 3 bases not matched to a gene; V was cut back by 5 bases and J by 4 bases. The CDR3 has 13 residues. In DNA form, the CDR3 reads TGTGCCAGCAGCGACAGGGGAAGCTATGGCTACACCTTC. Translation: CASSDRGSYGYTF.

V and J are TRBV19 and TRBJ1-1; the D is unclear. The CDR3 is 13 residues long. Per germline, CDR1 LNHDA and CDR2 SQIVND (reference sequence). Trimming pared 6 bases from V and 2 bases from J, leaving 10 bases between. CDR3 in DNA: TGTGCCAGTAGCCGAAACAGAAACACTGAAGCTTTCTTT. Encoded protein: CASSRNRNTEAFF.

The J gene is TRBJ2-5, the V gene TRBV7-7, with D hard to call. In germline, CDR1 is SSHAT, CDR2 FNYEAQ (reference sequence). CDR3 size: 13 residues. The germline V and J ends were trimmed by 0 bases and 4 bases, with 6 bases remaining between them. CDR3 in amino acids: CASSLADRETQYF. The DNA of the CDR3 is TGTGCCAGCAGCTTAGCGGATAGAGAGACCCAGTACTTC. Full variable domain (outside the CDR3, taken from reference TRBV7-7 and TRBJ2-5): GAGVSQSPRYKVTKRGQDVTLRCDPISSHATLYWYQQALGQGPEFLTYFNYEAQPDKSGLPSDRFSAERPEGSISTLTIQRTEQRDSAMYRCASSLADRETQYFGPGTRLLVL.

The chain links TRBV27 to TRBJ2-3; D may be TRBD1 (6 bases). Germline loops: CDR1 MNHEY, CDR2 SMNVEV (reference sequence). This CDR3 comprises 16 residues. Trimming pared 5 bases from V and 2 bases from J, leaving 17 bases between. The CDR3 region is CASSRDRRSYTDTQYF. The CDR3 DNA reads as TGTGCCAGCAGTCGAGACAGGAGATCCTACACAGATACGCAGTATTTT.

As DNA, the CDR3 is TGTGCCAGCAGCGTAGATTCCCCTGGAAACCTTAGGTCCTACGAGCAGTACTTC. It translates to CASSVDSPGNLRSYEQYF. The chain is built from TRBV9 and TRBJ2-7; D remains unclear. Germline-derived CDR1 and CDR2 are SGDLS and YYNGEE. Trimming removed 0 bases at V and 1 base at J, with 20 bases between. The CDR3 runs to 18 residues.

The chain employs TRBV3-1 (or the pseudogene TRBV3-2) and TRBJ2-5; 10 bases line up with TRBD1. J lost 4 bases, V lost 4 bases, and 6 bases had no gene match. The CDR3 contains 15 residues. Germline values: CDR1 LGHDT, CDR2 YNNKEL (reference sequence). CDR3 sequence reads: CASSRRDRGGETQYF. The CDR3 nucleotides are TGTGCCAGCAGCCGCCGGGACAGGGGTGGAGAGACCCAGTACTTC.

This clone came up a few times. The chain is built from TRBV9 and TRBJ1-3; D uncertain. CDR1 SGDLS and CDR2 YYNGEE come from the germline V gene. V lost 3 bases and J 4 bases, leaving 8 bases between the germline ends. The CDR3 spans 13 residues. CDR3 amino acids: CASSAGRGNTIYF. CDR3 bases: TGTGCCAGCAGCGCTGGTCGGGGAAACACCATATATTTT.